Sequencing of this T cell receptor beta chain was carried out in a study of T-cell memory formation after mild COVID-19. On the study more broadly: TCR clusters were mostly donor specific.

Points from the study as a whole: Contracting clones, day 15 to 85, had balanced CD4/CD8, and later expanders favored CD4+. The pre-infection memory compartment contained some responding clones, suggesting cross-reactive memory joined. Among CD4+ contracting clones, most were CM and EM, and CD8+ ones EMRA.

TCRdb fed the 5' RACE reads into MiXCR, producing one record per CDR3 protein. Of approximately 500,000 distinct CDR3 sequences listed, 20% to 25% are singletons. The table lists this clonotype with a few counts. The antigen is unknown. This receptor was taken from an adult woman who had mild COVID-19 (a few samples of this study predate the infection). Cell type and time point are not known. The specimen sequenced was PBMCs or a T cell subset sorted from them (not recorded which).

The CDR3 is CASSSAKGSLDGYTF. The CDR3 DNA follows: TGTGCCAGCAGCTCGGCAAAGGGGTCGTTGGATGGCTACACCTTC. This chain uses TRBV11-2 with TRBJ1-2; D is possibly TRBD1 (5 bases). CDR1 is SGHAT and CDR2 is FQNNGV in the germline V gene. The CDR3 length is 15 residues. The V end lost 4 bases, the J end lost 6 bases, and 18 bases lay between the germline ends.